Listed below are T cell receptor beta chains from one sample, sequenced in a study of radiation and T cells in renal cell carcinoma. The assay was immunoSEQ multiplex PCR, and TCRdb's table has in-frame clones only and misses some. The table includes 85,000 to 100,000 clones, approximately 86% detected once. The sequencing used blood, collected from a patient whose treatment included radiotherapy and nephrectomy. The receptors derive from a man aged 50 or older with renal cell carcinoma. Both conserved end residues are part of each CDR3. D genes are given only for firm matches. Rows may omit the clone size; those that give it use once, few, many or a size class.

18 TRBJ2-3 TRBD2 . TRBV9 TGTGCCAGCAGCGTGAGGACTAGCGGCGTACTGAGCACAGATACGCAGTATTTT CASSVRTSGVLSTDTQYF
14 TRBJ1-1 . . TRBV16 TGTGCCAGCAGCCCATCGGGGGGAATCTCTGAAGCTTTCTTT CASSPSGGISEAFF
17 TRBJ1-3 . . TRBV2 TGTGCCAGCAGTGGACGATCAGGACCTGGTCATGGAAACACCATATATTTT CASSGRSGPGHGNTIYF
14 TRBJ2-7 TRBD1 . TRBV23-1 TGCGCCAGCAGTCAATGGGCCACGACAGGGGGACATTTCTTC CASSQWATTGGHFF
13 TRBJ2-5 . once TRBV5-6 TGTGCCAGCAGCTTGACAGGGATGGAGACCCAGTACTTC CASSLTGMETQYF
13 TRBJ2-1 . . TRBV30 TGTGCCTCGTACTTGAGCTCCTACAATGAGCAGTTCTTC CASYLSSYNEQFF
14 TRBJ1-2 . . TRBV4-3 TGCGCCAGCAGCCAATTGATGGGCCCTCAGGGCTGCACCTTC CASSQLMGPQGCTF
12 TRBJ2-7 . . TRBV14 TGTGCCAGCAGCCAGACAGCCTACGAGCAGTACTTC CASSQTAYEQYF
16 TRBJ1-1 TRBD1 . TRBV9 TGTGCCAGCAGCGTAGCCCCAGGGGGTATGAACACTGAAGCTTTCTTT CASSVAPGGMNTEAFF
14 TRBJ1-3 TRBD1 few TRBV7-9 TGTGCCAGCAGCTTGGGACAGGTTCTCGGAACCATATATTTT CASSLGQVLGTIYF
16 TRBJ1-6 . . TRBV18 TGTGCCAGCTCACCACCGGCAGGGTCCTATAATTCACCCCTCCACTTT CASSPPAGSYNSPLHF
17 TRBJ1-5 . once TRBV27 TGTGCCAGCAGTAGAGCCGGGACGACTCTTAGCAATCAGCCCCAGCATTTT CASSRAGTTLSNQPQHF
16 TRBJ1-4 . . TRBV27 TGTGCCAGCAGGCTGACACTGGCAGCGGGGGGTGAAAAACTGTTTTTT CASRLTLAAGGEKLFF
13 TRBJ2-2 . . TRBV30 TGTGCCTGGAGTCCAGGGGTGGCCGGGGAGCTGTTTTTT CAWSPGVAGELFF
16 TRBJ2-5 TRBD2 . TRBV4-3 TGCGCCAGCAGCCAAGGCTTGCGGGGGGGCGGGGAGACCCAGTACTTC CASSQGLRGGGETQYF
13 TRBJ1-6 TRBD1 few TRBV5-5 TGTGCCAGCAGCGGACAGGCCAATTCACCCCTCCACTTT CASSGQANSPLHF
14 TRBJ1-3 . . TRBV30 TGTGCCTGGGATCGGGGATACTCTGGAAACACCATATATTTT CAWDRGYSGNTIYF
14 TRBJ2-3 . . TRBV6-5 TGTGCCAGCAGTTACGGAGATTCCACAGATACGCAGTATTTT CASSYGDSTDTQYF
16 TRBJ1-2 TRBD1 . TRBV18 TGTGCCAGCTCACCACCGGGCCCCGGACAGGGGTATGGCTACACCTTC CASSPPGPGQGYGYTF
14 TRBJ2-5 . . TRBV5-4 TGTGCCAGCAGTGCGATGGACAGCTTAGGGACCCAGTACTTC CASSAMDSLGTQYF
14 TRBJ2-3 . . TRBV27 TGTGCCAGCAGTTCCCCGGGCGGCACAGATACGCAGTATTTT CASSSPGGTDTQYF
16 TRBJ2-7 TRBD2 . TRBV28 TGTGCCAGCAGTAGAACTAGCGGGAGCCTCTCCTACGAGCAGTACTTC CASSRTSGSLSYEQYF
16 TRBJ1-3 . . TRBV6-6 TGTGCCAGCACCCCCTCAGATTATTCCTCTGGAAACACCATATATTTT CASTPSDYSSGNTIYF
12 TRBJ2-3 . . TRBV27 TGTGCCAGCAGGGCCCGGGGGGATACGCAGTATTTT CASRARGDTQYF
17 TRBJ2-5 . . TRBV18 TGTGCCAGCTCACCACCGGCACGGGGGACGTACCAAGAGACCCAGTACTTC CASSPPARGTYQETQYF
16 TRBJ1-2 . . TRBV4-2 TGTGCCAGCAGCCGGGAAAGAGCCCAATCCCTCTATGGCTACACCTTC CASSRERAQSLYGYTF
21 TRBJ2-6 TRBD2 . TRBV18 TGTGCCAGCTCACCACCCCCCGTAGCGGGAGGCCTGAGCTCTGGGGCCAACGTCCTGACTTTC CASSPPPVAGGLSSGANVLTF
13 TRBJ2-4 . once TRBV6-5 TGTGCCAGCAGTTCAGCAGGGGTGAACATTCAGTACTTC CASSSAGVNIQYF
13 TRBJ1-6 . . TRBV28 TGTGCCAGCAGTTTGCCCGGGGATTCACCCCTCCACTTT CASSLPGDSPLHF
16 TRBJ1-1 TRBD1 few TRBV5-1 TGCGCCAGCAGCTTGGGATCCGGGACAGGAAACACTGAAGCTTTCTTT CASSLGSGTGNTEAFF
15 TRBJ2-5 . few TRBV9 TGTGCCAGCAGCGTATCTACGGGGGCCGGCGAGACCCAGTACTTC CASSVSTGAGETQYF
15 TRBJ2-7 . . TRBV2 TGTGCCAGCAGTGAGTTCAAGGGGAACCCCTACGAGCAGTACTTC CASSEFKGNPYEQYF
13 TRBJ2-7 . . TRBV7-2 TGTGCCAGCAGCCCGTGGGCTTCGGGCGAGCAGTACTTC CASSPWASGEQYF
13 TRBJ2-2 . . TRBV6-5 TGTGCCAGCAGTTACCTTACCACCGGGGAGCTGTTTTTT CASSYLTTGELFF
13 TRBJ1-4 . . TRBV30 TGTGCCTGGAGTGCGCAGGGTCATGAAAAACTGTTTTTT CAWSAQGHEKLFF
16 TRBJ1-5 TRBD1 few TRBV11-3 TGTGCCAGCAGCTTAGGAACCTGGACAGGTGATCAGCCCCAGCATTTT CASSLGTWTGDQPQHF
11 TRBJ1-1 . few TRBV2 TGTGCCAGCAGTGAAACAGTGAAAGCTTTCTTT CASSETVKAFF
19 TRBJ2-3 . . TRBV4-2 TGTGCCAGCAGCCAAAGGGATCGGGACCCAAGGAGGAGCACAGATACGCAGTATTTT CASSQRDRDPRRSTDTQYF
14 TRBJ2-3 TRBD2 . TRBV19 TGTGCCAGTAAGAGGGAGGGCCTCACAGATACGCAGTATTTT CASKREGLTDTQYF
13 TRBJ2-7 TRBD2 medium-sized TRBV27 TGTGCCAGCACCCAACTAGCGGGCTACGAGCAGTACTTC CASTQLAGYEQYF
15 TRBJ1-2 TRBD1 . TRBV5-1 TGCGCCAGCAGCTTGGAACCCGGGACAGGTACGGGCTACACCTTC CASSLEPGTGTGYTF
18 TRBJ2-3 TRBD2 once TRBV5-1 TGCGCCAGCAGCTTAGGAGCGGGGGGCCCCCTGAGCACAGATACGCAGTATTTT CASSLGAGGPLSTDTQYF
12 TRBJ1-1 . . TRBV19 TGTGCCAGTAGCCCTTTTTCCACTGAAGCTTTCTTT CASSPFSTEAFF
14 TRBJ2-3 . . TRBV5-1 TGCGCCAGCAGCTTGCAAGCCGCAGCGGATACGCAGTATTTT CASSLQAAADTQYF
13 TRBJ2-2 . . TRBV7-9 TGTGCCAGCAGCCCGACCCTGGCCGGGGAGCTGTTTTTT CASSPTLAGELFF
16 TRBJ2-5 TRBD2 . TRBV27 TGTGCCACCAGGCCATATACCTCACGGGGGGTAGAGACCCAGTACTTC CATRPYTSRGVETQYF
12 TRBJ2-1 . once TRBV13 TGTGCCAGCAGCTTAATGGGGTATGAGCAGTTCTTC CASSLMGYEQFF
14 TRBJ1-1 . . TRBV7-3 TGTGCCAGCAGCCCGGGGGTGGTTTGGGAAAAAGCTTTCTTT CASSPGVVWEKAFF
18 TRBJ2-1 TRBD2 . TRBV27 TGTGCCAGCGGCCGGGGACTAGCGCCCGTGAGCTCCTACAATGAGCAGTTCTTC CASGRGLAPVSSYNEQFF
14 TRBJ2-3 . . TRBV5-5 TGTGCCAGCAGCCTTGCACAGGGTTTAGATACGCAGTATTTT CASSLAQGLDTQYF
13 TRBJ1-4 . once TRBV19 TGTGCCAGTGGCCGGGACAATAATGAAAAACTGTTTTTT CASGRDNNEKLFF
14 TRBJ1-1 . . TRBV6-5 TGTGCCAGCAGTTACTCATCAGGGGCTCGAGGAGCTTTCTTT CASSYSSGARGAFF
15 TRBJ2-2 . . TRBV5-8 TGTGCCAGCAGCTTCGGGGAATTGAACACCGGGGAGCTGTTTTTT CASSFGELNTGELFF
15 TRBJ2-3 . . TRBV11-2 TGTGCCAGCAGCAGCCGGGACTCGATTGGGAATACGCAGTATTTT CASSSRDSIGNTQYF
16 TRBJ2-7 TRBD2 . TRBV19 TGTGCCAGTAACCCAACTGGGACTAGCGGATCCTACGAGCAGTACTTC CASNPTGTSGSYEQYF
15 TRBJ1-1 . . TRBV18 TGTGCCAGCTCACCACACGCCAGGGTGGACACTGAAGCTTTCTTT CASSPHARVDTEAFF
15 TRBJ2-2 . . TRBV6-5 TGTGCCAGCAGTTACTCTGGCGGGAACACCGGGGAGCTGTTTTTT CASSYSGGNTGELFF
15 TRBJ2-3 . few TRBV9 TGTGCCAGCAGCGTAGTATCAGGGTCTGGGGATACGCAGTATTTT CASSVVSGSGDTQYF